This TCR beta chain was identified during a study of T-cell memory formation after mild COVID-19. Study-wide context: TCR clusters largely stayed donor specific. The study's findings and limits: Second-wave clones with a day 37 peak had unconfirmed SARS-CoV-2 specificity. A subset of responding clones appeared in pre-infection memory, suggesting cross-reactive memory joined. Mostly located in CM and EM were contracting CD4+ clones, with contracting CD8+ clones located in EMRA.

The CDR3 sequence is 14 residues long. From the 5' RACE reads, TCRdb called clonotypes with MiXCR, one entry per CDR3 protein. This table holds a few hundred thousand distinct CDR3 sequences, 14% found once. To note about this clonotype: Its antigen remains unknown. Germline is not matched at one junction end, which may reflect a read error.

The source material was PBMCs or a T cell subset sorted from them (not recorded which). The chain is built from TRBV12-3 or TRBV12-4 and TRBJ1-1; D perhaps matches TRBD1 (6 bases). The clonotype comes from a man between 18 and 29 years old who had mild COVID-19 (a few samples of this study predate the infection). Cell type and time point are not known. CDR3 sequence: CDSKSDRANTEAFF. In DNA form, the CDR3 reads TGTGACAGCAAATCGGACAGAGCGAACACTGAAGCTTTCTTT.